Following are 32 T cell receptor beta chains from one sample sequenced in a study of neurological immune-mediated disorders. TCRdb re-derived calls from the 5' RACE reads in MiXCR, one entry per CDR3 protein. This table has approximately 51,000 distinct CDR3 sequences, around 3.3% appearing once. The sequencing input was PBMCs. These receptors were obtained from a man in his forties with multiple sclerosis.

This clonotype was seen ten or more times. V and J are TRBV24-1 and TRBJ2-2, with D unclear. Trimming stripped 9 bases from V and 1 base from J, with 8 bases between. Germline V gene lookup returns CDR1 KGHDR and CDR2 SFDVKD. This CDR3 has 13 amino acids. The CDR3, as DNA: TGTGCCACCGTCGACGGGAACACCGGGGAGCTGTTTTTT. Protein product: CATVDGNTGELFF.

There are many counts of this clonotype. The CDR3 DNA reads TGTGCCATCAGTGAGCCGGGACAGGGCGCTGAAGCTTTCTTT. The encoded protein is CAISEPGQGAEAFF. This chain connects TRBV10-3 to TRBJ1-1; 9 nucleotides align to TRBD1. V was pared by 2 bases and J by 6 bases, with 4 bases of the junction left unmatched. CDR3 length equals 14 residues. The germline V gene encodes CDR1 ENHRY and CDR2 SYGVKD.

This clonotype was observed many times. The chain is built from TRBV10-3 and TRBJ2-3; 7 bases agree with TRBD1. CDR1 and CDR2 from the germline V gene are ENHRY and SYGVKD. The trim removed 6 bases at V and 1 base at J, leaving 4 bases unmatched. The CDR3 consists of 14 residues. The CDR3 loop is CAISSGTGTDTQYF. CDR3 in DNA: TGTGCCATCAGCTCAGGGACAGGCACAGATACGCAGTATTTT.

This clonotype has at least ten counts. CDR3 amino acids: CASSQSGQSNSPLHF. The CDR3 DNA reads TGTGCCAGCAGCCAATCGGGACAGAGTAATTCACCCCTCCACTTT. The V gene is TRBV3-1, the J gene TRBJ1-6; 7 positions match TRBD1. The CDR3 spans 15 residues. Germline V gives CDR1 LGHDT, CDR2 YNNKEL (reference sequence). V lost 2 bases, J lost 6 bases, and 4 bases stayed unmatched.

Ten or more counts support this clonotype. The rearrangement links TRBV7-2 to TRBJ2-7; 8 bases fit TRBD1. Germline assignment: CDR1 SGHTA and CDR2 FQGNSA. Trimming took 5 bases from V and 6 from J; bases not matched to a gene: 12. This CDR3 has 15 residues. CDR3 amino acids: CASSKALRGLGEQYF. CDR3 sequence (DNA): TGTGCCAGCAGCAAAGCTCTCAGGGGGCTGGGCGAGCAGTACTTC.

This clonotype has ten or more counts. The chain links TRBV20-1 to TRBJ2-5; the D gene is possibly TRBD1 (6 bases). The V end lost 3 bases, the J end lost 5 bases, and 16 bases lay between the germline ends. The CDR3 spans 14 residues. The germline CDR1 and CDR2 sequences are DFQATT and SNEGSKA (reference sequence). DNA of the CDR3: TGCAGTGCTAGTTATAGGGGGTCTCACGAGACCCAGTACTTC. Its translation: CSASYRGSHETQYF.

A note on this clonotype: Just one base apart from a much larger clone, this may be a read error. J is TRBJ2-2 and V is TRBV7-9, with 13 bases fitting TRBD2. The germline gives CDR1 SEHNR, CDR2 FQNEAQ (reference sequence). The CDR3 sequence is 18 residues long. This CDR3 reads CASSIASGLAGTTGELFF. In DNA form, the CDR3 reads TGTGCCAGCAGCATAGCGTCGGGACTAGCGGGAACCACCGGGGAGCTGTTTTTT.

This clonotype was recorded a few times. Its ends do not fully match the called genes, so a read error is possible. The V call is TRBV20-1, the J call TRBJ1-5; D remains unclear. Germline V gives CDR1 DFQATT, CDR2 SNEGSKA (reference sequence). This CDR3 region has 13 residues. The CDR3 is CSALPDPNQPQNF. The CDR3 DNA reads TGCAGTGCCCTGCCGGACCCCAATCAGCCCCAGAATTTT.

This clonotype was seen many times. V usage is TRBV20-1 and J usage is TRBJ2-1; D uncertain. Looked up from germline, CDR1 is DFQATT and CDR2 is SNEGSKA (reference sequence). CDR3 length equals 12 residues. Between the trimmed V and J ends, which lost 1 base and 10 bases, there was a span of 11 bases. The CDR3: CSARVKGWEQFF. The DNA of the CDR3 is TGCAGTGCTAGAGTAAAGGGTTGGGAGCAGTTCTTC.

Many counts were recorded for this clonotype. The rearrangement links TRBV7-2 to TRBJ2-7, with 11 bases matching TRBD2. Germline-derived CDR1 and CDR2 are SGHTA and FQGNSA. J gave up 0 bases and V 1 base, and 11 bases lay outside the gene matches. The CDR3 runs 19 residues. The CDR3 coding sequence is TGTGCCAGCAGCTTAGATTACCCAAGAGGACTAGCGGGCTCCTACGAGCAGTACTTC. Translated: CASSLDYPRGLAGSYEQYF.

Many counts were recorded for this clonotype. The chain recombines TRBV9 with TRBJ2-5; tentatively, D is TRBD1 or TRBD2 (5 bases each). The CDR3 length is 15 residues. The germline gives CDR1 SGDLS, CDR2 YYNGEE. V was shortened by 0 bases and J by 5 bases, with 14 bases between the two germline ends. The CDR3 reads CASSVEGTPRETQYF. CDR3 bases: TGTGCCAGCAGCGTAGAGGGGACGCCTAGGGAGACCCAGTACTTC.

This clonotype was observed many times. This chain uses TRBV20-1 with TRBJ2-3, with TRBD2 identical over 9 bases. With V trimmed by 5 bases and J by 2 bases, 8 bases remained unmatched. The CDR3 totals 15 residues. The germline V gene encodes CDR1 DFQATT and CDR2 SNEGSKA (reference sequence). CDR3 in amino acids: CSAAASGALTDTQYF. The CDR3 bases are TGCAGTGCTGCAGCTAGCGGGGCTCTCACAGATACGCAGTATTTT.

This clonotype occurred once. Possible read error: a much larger clone is one base away. The chain joins TRBV12-3 or TRBV12-4 to TRBJ1-4; D gene unclear. V lost 4 bases and J lost 3, with 12 bases in between. The CDR3 is made up of 15 amino acids. The CDR3 DNA is TGTGCCAGCAGTTCCCCGAAAGTGGCTAATGAAAAACTGTTTTTT. Amino acids: CASSSPKVANEKLFF.

By its share, this clonotype is medium-sized (0.01 to 0.1%). The V and J genes are TRBV7-9 and TRBJ1-6; a weak D match, TRBD1 (6 bases). Germline loops: CDR1 SEHNR, CDR2 FQNEAQ (reference sequence). Trimming took 5 bases from V and 0 from J, leaving 17 bases between them. This CDR3 contains 18 residues. The CDR3 loop is CASSPKGGGSSYNSPLHF. The CDR3 DNA is TGTGCCAGCAGCCCAAAAGGAGGGGGAAGCTCCTATAATTCACCCCTCCACTTT.

At least ten counts were recorded for this clonotype. The V call is TRBV10-3, the J call TRBJ2-1; no definite D call. Germline CDR1 and CDR2: ENHRY and SYGVKD. V shed 3 bases and J shed 5 bases, with 11 bases lying between them. The CDR3 has 14 amino acids. The CDR3 DNA sequence: TGTGCCATCAGTGAAGGCATTCCAGACAATGAGCAGTTCTTC. Translation: CAISEGIPDNEQFF.

This clonotype was counted ten times or more. V usage is TRBV5-1 and J usage is TRBJ2-7; a weak D match, TRBD1 (5 bases). V was cut by 0 bases and J by 5 bases, with 9 bases left in between. The CDR3 is 13 residues long. Germline V gene lookup returns CDR1 SGHRS and CDR2 YFSETQ. The CDR3 reads CASSLEGRDEQYF. CDR3 DNA sequence: TGCGCCAGCAGCTTGGAGGGCAGGGACGAGCAGTACTTC.

This clonotype was seen repeatedly, ten times or more. The V and J genes are TRBV3-1 and TRBJ2-3; 9 bases map to TRBD1. Germline V gene data show CDR1 as LGHDT and CDR2 as YNNKEL (reference sequence). The CDR3 has 17 amino acids. The J segment lost 2 bases and the V segment lost 4 bases, leaving 10 bases of the junction unmatched. The CDR3 nucleotides read TGTGCCAGCAGCCCCACCCTCGGGACAGGGACCACAGATACGCAGTATTTT. Its protein product is CASSPTLGTGTTDTQYF.

This clonotype was recorded many times. The rearrangement joins TRBV20-1 to TRBJ2-7; TRBD2 matches at 11 bases. From germline, CDR1 is DFQATT and CDR2 SNEGSKA (reference sequence). With V trimmed by 4 bases and J by 2 bases, 7 bases remained unmatched. CDR3 length: 15 residues. This CDR3 is CSAKRGTSGTYEQYF. The CDR3, as DNA: TGCAGTGCTAAAAGAGGGACTAGCGGAACCTACGAGCAGTACTTC.

At least ten counts were recorded for this clonotype. The genes are TRBV28 and TRBJ2-7; 7 bases match TRBD1. Trimming removed 4 bases from V and 3 bases from J; junction bases left unmatched: 6. CDR1 and CDR2 (germline): MDHEN, SYDVKM. This CDR3 has 14 residues. The CDR3 bases are TGTGCCAGCAGTTCCGCCGGACAGGACTACGAGCAGTACTTC. It specifies CASSSAGQDYEQYF.

This clonotype was recorded at least ten times. V and J are TRBV4-1 and TRBJ2-3, with TRBD1 identical over 8 bases. The length of the CDR3 is 17 residues. Germline CDR1 MGHRA, CDR2 YSYEKL. J gave up 6 bases and V 0 bases, and 11 bases lay outside the gene matches. This chain's CDR3 is CASSQDTGQGLGDTQYF. The CDR3 DNA reads TGCGCCAGCAGCCAAGATACCGGACAGGGTTTAGGCGATACGCAGTATTTT.

This clonotype was observed many times. CDR3 residues: CASSWTSGTTYEQYF. CDR3 DNA sequence: TGCGCCAGCAGCTGGACTAGCGGGACCACCTACGAGCAGTACTTC. V usage is TRBV5-1 and J usage is TRBJ2-7, with 12 bases aligning to TRBD2. The J segment lost 2 bases and the V segment lost 3 bases, leaving 3 bases of the junction unmatched. This CDR3 has 15 amino acids. From germline, CDR1 is SGHRS and CDR2 YFSETQ. The entire variable domain, with the rest obtained from reference TRBV5-1 and TRBJ2-7, is as follows: KAGVTQTPRYLIKTRGQQVTLSCSPISGHRSVSWYQQTPGQGLQFLFEYFSETQRNKGNFPGRFSGRQFSNSRSEMNVSTLELGDSALYLCASSWTSGTTYEQYFGPGTRLTVT.

This clonotype was recorded at least ten times. The rearrangement uses TRBV4-1 and TRBJ1-5; weak D call: TRBD1 (6 bases). This CDR3 spans 15 amino acids. V lost 3 bases to trimming and J lost 5 bases, with 14 bases between them. Per germline, CDR1 MGHRA and CDR2 YSYEKL. Written as DNA, the CDR3 is TGCGCCAGCAGCCACACTCAGGGGACCCATCAGCCCCAGCATTTT. Amino acids: CASSHTQGTHQPQHF.

This clonotype has at least ten counts. The chain combines TRBV9 with TRBJ2-3; 10 nucleotides align to TRBD2. Germline lookup yields CDR1 SGDLS and CDR2 YYNGEE. V shed 4 bases, J shed 6 bases, and the junction held 5 bases outside the gene matches. The CDR3 is 14 residues long. The CDR3 here is CASSSSGGFDTQYF. The CDR3 nucleotides are TGTGCCAGCAGCTCTAGCGGGGGTTTCGATACGCAGTATTTT. The variable domain in full, with the rest retrieved from reference TRBV9 and TRBJ2-3, is DSGVTQTPKHLITATGQRVTLRCSPRSGDLSVYWYQQSLDQGLQFLIQYYNGEERAKGNILERFSAQQFPDLHSELNLSSLELGDSALYFCASSSSGGFDTQYFGPGTRLTVL.

In this sample, this clonotype turned up many times. The chain links TRBV12-3 or TRBV12-4 to TRBJ2-7; D is unresolved. Trimming removed 3 bases at V and 2 bases at J, with 8 bases between. The CDR3 extends over 13 amino acids. The CDR3 here is CASSLTGPYEQYF. CDR3 nucleotides: TGTGCCAGCAGTTTGACGGGCCCCTACGAGCAGTACTTC.

This clonotype was seen repeatedly, ten times or more. This rearrangement joins TRBV2 to TRBJ1-5; maybe TRBD1 (5 bases). Germline V CDR1 and CDR2: SNHLY, FYNNEI. V shed 6 bases and J shed 0 bases, with 15 bases lying between them. The CDR3 loop spans 16 amino acids. CDR3 sequence: CASSVSDTYSNQPQHF. The CDR3 nucleotides are TGTGCCAGCAGCGTGTCGGACACATATAGCAATCAGCCCCAGCATTTT.

This clonotype has ten or more counts. This sequence joins TRBV5-1 and TRBJ2-5; no reliable D call. This CDR3 is 11 amino acids long. V was shortened by 4 bases and J by 2 bases, with 3 bases between the two germline ends. Germline CDR1 reads SGHRS; CDR2 reads YFSETQ. The CDR3: CASSVQETQYF. CDR3 nucleotides: TGCGCCAGCAGCGTGCAAGAGACCCAGTACTTC.

In its sample, this clonotype was seen many times. The gene calls are TRBV6-5 and TRBJ2-3, with D uncertain. The CDR3 is 14 residues long. The V end was cut by 6 bases, the J end by 2 bases, with 12 bases between. The germline gives CDR1 MNHEY, CDR2 SVGAGI. In DNA form, the CDR3 reads TGTGCCAGCAGCTCCGGGCCATACACAGATACGCAGTATTTT. The encoded protein is CASSSGPYTDTQYF.

Ten or more counts support this clonotype. This sequence joins TRBV28 and TRBJ1-2; perhaps TRBD1 as D (5 bases). Trimming left V 6 bases short and J 4 bases short, with 12 bases between. CDR3 length: 13 residues. Per the germline V gene, CDR1 is MDHEN and CDR2 is SYDVKM. For the CDR3, the DNA is TGTGCCAGCAGACAACGGGACGCCTATGGCTACACCTTC. It is translated as CASRQRDAYGYTF.

This clonotype was detected ten times or more. The J gene is TRBJ2-7, the V gene TRBV5-5; the D is unclear. Trimming cost V 0 bases and J 4 bases, with 11 bases left between them. Germline-derived CDR1 and CDR2 are SGHKS and YYEKEE (reference sequence). This CDR3 has 14 amino acids. CDR3 DNA: TGTGCCAGCAGCTTGGAGGACGGAGTATACGAGCAGTACTTC. Encoded protein: CASSLEDGVYEQYF.

This clonotype came up many times. The chain is built from TRBV2 and TRBJ2-3; 10 nucleotides match TRBD2. Germline loops: CDR1 SNHLY, CDR2 FYNNEI. The CDR3 runs to 15 residues. V gave up 5 bases and J gave up 5 bases; unmatched junction bases: 7. Here the CDR3 DNA reads TGTGCCAGCAGTAGCGGGGGGGCCTTGGGAGATACGCAGTATTTT. This gives the protein CASSSGGALGDTQYF.

Many counts were recorded for this clonotype. V is TRBV2 and J is TRBJ2-7, with 10 bases matching TRBD1. CDR1 SNHLY and CDR2 FYNNEI come from the germline V gene. V shed 6 bases and J 5 bases; nucleotides not matched to a gene: 7. The CDR3 totals 14 residues. The CDR3, as DNA: TGTGCCAGCAGCCGGGACAGGGGAACACACGAGCAGTACTTC. This encodes CASSRDRGTHEQYF. Using reference TRBV2 and TRBJ2-7 for the parts outside the CDR3, the full variable domain is EPEVTQTPSHQVTQMGQEVILRCVPISNHLYFYWYRQILGQKVEFLVSFYNNEISEKSEIFDDQFSVERPDGSNFTLKIRSTKLEDSAMYFCASSRDRGTHEQYFGPGTRLTVT.

This clonotype was seen repeatedly, ten times or more. V usage is TRBV10-3 and J usage is TRBJ1-5; TRBD1 matches 7 bases. V lost 0 bases and J lost 3; bases outside the gene matches: 2. This CDR3 comprises 15 residues. The germline V gene has CDR1 ENHRY and CDR2 SYGVKD. CDR3 sequence: CAISESGQTNQPQHF. CDR3 DNA: TGTGCCATCAGTGAGTCGGGACAGACCAATCAGCCCCAGCATTTT.